This paragraph reports one T cell receptor (beta chain). What it binds is not known. TCRdb's table, derived via immunoSEQ multiplex PCR, lists solely in-frame clones and lacks some. The sample consists of 13,000 to 15,000 clones, 62% of them appearing once. This sample was taken from a study of T cell clonotyping in hematopoietic cell transplantation. Study-wide results and limits: Few recipient clonotypes overlapped donors; over 97% were de novo at given depth. Without cell sorting, CD4 versus CD8 contributions remain unresolved.

The germline V gene encodes CDR1 GTSNPN and CDR2 SVGIG (reference sequence). V lost 4 bases and J 0 bases, leaving 9 bases between the germline ends. This CDR3 region has 13 residues. The sequenced sample consisted of PBMCs. The V and J genes are TRBV30 and TRBJ1-1; D is unclear. The clonotype was recovered from a human donor who either received an allogeneic hematopoietic cell transplant for a myeloid malignancy or was a related donor (not recorded which). Some clones in this sample may be carry-over from other donors' samples. The CDR3 spells CAWTARLNTEAFF. The CDR3 region has the DNA TGTGCCTGGACTGCCAGATTGAACACTGAAGCTTTCTTT.